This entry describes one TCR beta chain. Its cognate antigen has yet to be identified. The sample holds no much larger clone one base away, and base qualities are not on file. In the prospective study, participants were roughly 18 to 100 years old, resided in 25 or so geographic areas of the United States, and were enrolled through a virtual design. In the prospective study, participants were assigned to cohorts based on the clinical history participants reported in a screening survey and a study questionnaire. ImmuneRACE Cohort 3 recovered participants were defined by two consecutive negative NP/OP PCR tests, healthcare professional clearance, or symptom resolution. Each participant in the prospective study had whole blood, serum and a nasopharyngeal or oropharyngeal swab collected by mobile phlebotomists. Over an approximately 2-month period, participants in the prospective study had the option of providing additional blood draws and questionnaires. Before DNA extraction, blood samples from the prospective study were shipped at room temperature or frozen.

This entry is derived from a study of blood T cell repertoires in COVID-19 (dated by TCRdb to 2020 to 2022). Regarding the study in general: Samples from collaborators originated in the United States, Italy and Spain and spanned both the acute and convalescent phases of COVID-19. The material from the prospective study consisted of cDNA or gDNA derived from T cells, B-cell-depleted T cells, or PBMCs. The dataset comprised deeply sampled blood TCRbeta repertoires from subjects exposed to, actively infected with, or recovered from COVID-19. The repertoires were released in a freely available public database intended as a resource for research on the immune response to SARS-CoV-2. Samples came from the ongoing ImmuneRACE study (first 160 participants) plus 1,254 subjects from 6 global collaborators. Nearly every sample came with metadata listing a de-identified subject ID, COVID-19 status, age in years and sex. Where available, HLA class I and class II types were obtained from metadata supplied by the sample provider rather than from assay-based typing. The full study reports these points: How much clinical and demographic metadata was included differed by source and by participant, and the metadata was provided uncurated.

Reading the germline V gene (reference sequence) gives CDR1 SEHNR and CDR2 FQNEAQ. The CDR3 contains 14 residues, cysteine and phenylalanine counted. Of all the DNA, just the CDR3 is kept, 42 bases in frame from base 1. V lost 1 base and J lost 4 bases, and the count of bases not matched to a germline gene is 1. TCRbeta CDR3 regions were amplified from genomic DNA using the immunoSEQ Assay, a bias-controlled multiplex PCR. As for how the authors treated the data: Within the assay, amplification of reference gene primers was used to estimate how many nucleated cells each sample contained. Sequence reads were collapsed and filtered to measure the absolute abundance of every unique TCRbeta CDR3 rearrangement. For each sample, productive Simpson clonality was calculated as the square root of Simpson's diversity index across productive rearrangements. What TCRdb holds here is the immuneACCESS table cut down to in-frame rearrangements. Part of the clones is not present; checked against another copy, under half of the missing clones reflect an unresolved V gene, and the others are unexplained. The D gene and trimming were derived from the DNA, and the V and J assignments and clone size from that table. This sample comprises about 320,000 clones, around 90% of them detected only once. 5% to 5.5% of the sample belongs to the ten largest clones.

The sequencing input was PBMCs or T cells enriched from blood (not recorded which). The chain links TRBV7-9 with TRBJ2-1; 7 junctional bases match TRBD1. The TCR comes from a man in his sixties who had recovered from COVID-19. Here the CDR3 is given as CASSLGQGYNEQFF. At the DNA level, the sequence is TGTGCCAGCAGCTTAGGACAGGGATACAATGAGCAGTTCTTC.